This T cell receptor beta chain was sequenced for a study of blood T cell repertoires in COVID-19. Shortly before study entry, within 2 weeks, exposed participants had met a COVID-19 case. V dropped 4 bases and J dropped 11 bases, with 15 bases sitting between them. Germline V gene sequence: CDR1 SQVTM, CDR2 ANQGSEA. The CDR3 consists of 13 residues. Produced via immunoSEQ multiplex PCR; TCRdb's table is partial and in-frame only. The data contain more than 110,000 clones, approximately 80% of them seen just once; the ten biggest clones take up 1.6%. This receptor was obtained from a young woman who had been exposed to COVID-19. Sequenced sample: PBMCs or T cells enriched from blood (not recorded which). The chain couples TRBV29-1 to TRBJ1-6; D not resolved. DNA for the CDR3: TGCAGCGTTGTGGTCGAACGAGGTACACCCCTCCACTTT. This translates into CSVVVERGTPLHF.